The rows below give T cell receptor beta chains drawn from one sample of a study of T cells expressing NK-cell markers. One entry per CDR3 protein, without DNA, is what TCRdb gives after re-calling the 5' RACE reads. Here the sample table reports 350,000 to 400,000 distinct CDR3 sequences. Specimen: blood T cells: a sorted CD56 or NKG2C T cell subset, CD4+ or CD8+ T cells, or bulk PBMC T cells (not recorded which). These receptor sequences come from a woman aged 50 to 60 in good health. Both conserved end residues are part of each CDR3.

cdr3_aa	v_call	j_call
CASSRSWTGTNTGELFF	TRBV5-5	TRBJ2-2
CASRQPGTGENSPLHF	TRBV3-1	TRBJ1-6
CASSRADAPYNEQFF	TRBV18	TRBJ2-1
CASSQGTPEGQYF	TRBV12-3/TRBV12-4	TRBJ2-7
CASSPTGDADTQYF	TRBV9	TRBJ2-3
CASSRGSPREAQYF	TRBV18	TRBJ2-5
CASSLSGGNEKLFF	TRBV12-3/TRBV12-4	TRBJ1-4
CASGLGLPYDEQFF	TRBV11-3	TRBJ2-1
CASSTRVGQGNNEQFF	TRBV19	TRBJ2-1
CASSLASGVSGELFF	TRBV7-9	TRBJ2-2
CASSLGLAVSHEQFF	TRBV11-2	TRBJ2-1
CASSQAKGITEAFF	TRBV4-1	TRBJ1-1
CASSQRTERVVTEAFF	TRBV4-1	TRBJ1-1
CSADSLAGVFNEQFF	TRBV20-1	TRBJ2-1
CASSPRTSGRAPETQYF	TRBV28	TRBJ2-5
CASRILAGVSYEQYF	TRBV12-3/TRBV12-4	TRBJ2-7
CASSGLEGGSYNSPLHF	TRBV9	TRBJ1-6
CASSPWSVGSGFKETQYF	TRBV11-3	TRBJ2-5
CASSFRDFYNEQFF	TRBV5-1	TRBJ2-1
CASSGAGDSTQYF	TRBV11-2	TRBJ2-3
CASSRSTGQSNTGELFF	TRBV3-1	TRBJ2-2
CASSPPDREAEAFF	TRBV5-1	TRBJ1-1
CASSLLNKSGELFF	TRBV7-9	TRBJ2-2
CASSERGRPYEQYF	TRBV25-1	TRBJ2-7
CASSQVGGRNEQFF	TRBV4-1	TRBJ2-1
CSVEDEGLFNYGYTF	TRBV29-1	TRBJ1-2
CASSLEAAGSEQYF	TRBV5-1	TRBJ2-7
CSARDALAGAEKQYF	TRBV20-1	TRBJ2-7
CASRNIFPIQYF	TRBV12-3/TRBV12-4	TRBJ2-4
CASSLGKENTEAFF	TRBV7-3	TRBJ1-1
CAWSGPGIGKETQYF	TRBV30	TRBJ2-5
CASSQAPRRRTGELFF	TRBV4-1	TRBJ2-2
CASSLLSSGTYEQYF	TRBV28	TRBJ2-7
CASSRGPPYNEQFF	TRBV3-1	TRBJ2-1
CAWSLGAESPLHF	TRBV30	TRBJ1-6
CASRPRRGREQETQYF	TRBV7-9	TRBJ2-5
CAISAIGTSGRKSSYNEQFF	TRBV10-3	TRBJ2-1
CACSTSGTSTDTQYF	TRBV30	TRBJ2-3
CAAKASGRPGTGELFF	TRBV7-9	TRBJ2-2
CAWSRKGQGTGELFF	TRBV30	TRBJ2-2
CAISETLAGGYSSEQYF	TRBV10-3	TRBJ2-7
CASSWGKTSEQYF	TRBV5-1	TRBJ2-7
CSVGELAGGGDTQYF	TRBV29-1	TRBJ2-3
CASRHQGAYIQYF	TRBV5-5	TRBJ2-4
CASSPTGAMNEKLFF	TRBV5-5	TRBJ1-4